Detailed here is one T cell receptor (beta chain). What it recognizes is unknown. Here immunoSEQ multiplex PCR was the method, and the copy in TCRdb shows in-frame clones only, minus some. The table has about 960,000 clones, around three quarters seen once. This entry belongs to a study of shared clonotypes between healthy human individuals. Study findings and constraints: Richness estimates generally favored naive over memory subsets. Represented diversity (both genetic and exposure-history) was limited by the small number of donors.

CDR1 is MGHRA and CDR2 is YSYEKL in the germline V gene. The CDR3 has 17 residues. Trimming stripped 1 base from V and 3 bases from J, with 18 bases between. Free of recent acute infections or vaccinations, the donors were healthy HIV-negative adults. Donors comprised only Caucasian adults living in Nashville, Tennessee. The TCR comes from a man between 18 and 29 years old in good health. Sequencing was done on a sample of memory CD4+ T cells sorted from blood. The subset is: CD45RA-negative fraction. The J gene is TRBJ2-5, the V gene TRBV4-1; D call uncertain. The CDR3 sequence: CASSQGIMALTKETQYF. As DNA, the CDR3 is TGCGCCAGCAGCCAAGGGATTATGGCATTAACTAAAGAGACCCAGTACTTC.